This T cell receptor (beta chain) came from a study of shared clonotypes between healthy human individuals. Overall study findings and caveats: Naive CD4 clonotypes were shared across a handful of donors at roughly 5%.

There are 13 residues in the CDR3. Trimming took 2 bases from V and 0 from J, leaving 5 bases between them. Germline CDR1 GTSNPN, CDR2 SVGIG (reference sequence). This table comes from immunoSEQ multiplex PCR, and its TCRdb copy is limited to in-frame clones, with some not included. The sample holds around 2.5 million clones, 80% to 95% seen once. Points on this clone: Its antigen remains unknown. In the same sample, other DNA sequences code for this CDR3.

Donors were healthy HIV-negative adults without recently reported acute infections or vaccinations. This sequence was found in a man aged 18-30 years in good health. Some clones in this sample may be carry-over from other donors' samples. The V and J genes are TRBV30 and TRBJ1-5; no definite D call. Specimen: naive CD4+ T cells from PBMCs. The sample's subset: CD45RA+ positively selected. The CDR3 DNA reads TGTGCCTGGAGTTCGGATAGCAATCAGCCCCAGCATTTT. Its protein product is CAWSSDSNQPQHF.